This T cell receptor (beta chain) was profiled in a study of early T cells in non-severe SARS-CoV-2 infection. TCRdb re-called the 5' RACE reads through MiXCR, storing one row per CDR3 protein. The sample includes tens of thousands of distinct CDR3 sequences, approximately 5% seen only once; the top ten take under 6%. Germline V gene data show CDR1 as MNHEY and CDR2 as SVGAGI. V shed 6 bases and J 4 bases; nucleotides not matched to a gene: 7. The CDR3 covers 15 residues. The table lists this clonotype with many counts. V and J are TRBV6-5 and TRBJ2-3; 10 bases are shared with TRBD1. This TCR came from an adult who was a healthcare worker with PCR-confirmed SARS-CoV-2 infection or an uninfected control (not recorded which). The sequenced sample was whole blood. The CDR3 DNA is TGTGCCAGCAGCACCGGGACAGGGGAGTCAGATACGCAGTATTTT. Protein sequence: CASSTGTGESDTQYF.